This entry concerns a single T cell receptor beta chain. Antigen unknown. This specimen belongs to a study of OX40 agonist ivuxolimab in advanced cancers. Whole-study context: The dose-escalation cohort had hepatocellular carcinoma, melanoma, renal cell or head and neck cancer.

The CDR3 sequence is 18 residues long. CDR1 SGHTA and CDR2 FQGNSA come from the germline V gene. V was pared by 5 bases and J by 5 bases, with 13 bases of the junction left unmatched. Assay: immunoSEQ multiplex PCR; the TCRdb copy retains only in-frame clones and omits some. The table records over 65,000 clones, 85% to 90% of them present only once. The study's findings and limits: The authors also found low normalized T-cell clonal expansion in some nonresponders. People who partly responded at 0.1-3.0 mg/kg had some of the least clonal expansion seen.

The TCR originated in an adult with an advanced solid tumor such as melanoma, head and neck, liver or kidney cancer. The chain uses TRBV7-2 and TRBJ2-3; TRBD2 matches at 13 bases. The input for sequencing was CD4+ or CD8+ T cells sorted from blood, taken in a trial of the OX40 agonist ivuxolimab. CDR3 in amino acids: CASSATSGGPPGRDTQYF. CDR3 bases: TGTGCCAGCAGCGCGACTAGCGGGGGGCCTCCCGGTAGAGATACGCAGTATTTT. The full variable domain, with the rest looked up from reference TRBV7-2 and TRBJ2-3, is GAGVSQSPSNKVTEKGKDVELRCDPISGHTALYWYRQSLGQGLEFLIYFQGNSAPDKSGLPSDRFSAERTGGSVSTLTIQRTQQEDSAVYLCASSATSGGPPGRDTQYFGPGTRLTVL.